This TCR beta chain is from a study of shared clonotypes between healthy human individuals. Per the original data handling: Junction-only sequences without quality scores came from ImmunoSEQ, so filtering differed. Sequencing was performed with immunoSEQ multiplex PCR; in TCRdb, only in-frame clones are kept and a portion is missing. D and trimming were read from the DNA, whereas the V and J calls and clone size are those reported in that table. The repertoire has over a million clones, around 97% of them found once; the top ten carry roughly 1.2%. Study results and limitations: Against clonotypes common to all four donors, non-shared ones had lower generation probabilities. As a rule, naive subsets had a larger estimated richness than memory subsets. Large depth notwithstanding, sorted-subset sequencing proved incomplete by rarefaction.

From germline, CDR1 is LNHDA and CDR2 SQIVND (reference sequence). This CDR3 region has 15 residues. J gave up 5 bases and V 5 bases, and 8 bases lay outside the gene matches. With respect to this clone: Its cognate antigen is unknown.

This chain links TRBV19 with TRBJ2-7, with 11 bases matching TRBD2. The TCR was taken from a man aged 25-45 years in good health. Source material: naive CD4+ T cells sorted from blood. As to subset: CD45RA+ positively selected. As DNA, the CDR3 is TGTGCCAGTAGTCCTCGGACTAGCGGGTCCCACGAGCAGTACTTC. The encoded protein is CASSPRTSGSHEQYF.